These 10 T cell receptor beta chains were sequenced from one sample in a study of neurological immune-mediated disorders. TCRdb re-derived calls from the 5' RACE reads in MiXCR, one entry per CDR3 protein. Among 18,000 or so distinct CDR3 sequences listed, approximately 26% were seen once. Sample: PBMCs. The receptor set was obtained from a man aged 50-59 years with HTLV-1-associated myelopathy (HAM/TSP).

The table lists this clonotype with a few counts. The CDR3 here is CAVGITDTQYF. Written as DNA, the CDR3 is TGTGCGGTGGGGATTACAGATACGCAGTATTTT. The chain couples TRBV10-3 to TRBJ2-3; D is uncertain. The CDR3 spans 11 residues. Germline values: CDR1 ENHRY, CDR2 SYGVKD.

This clonotype is categorized as medium-sized. The chain links TRBV5-1 to TRBJ1-5; tentative D call: TRBD1 (6 bases). The CDR3 totals 15 residues. CDR1 is SGHRS and CDR2 is YFSETQ in the germline V gene. The V end lost 0 bases, the J end lost 7 bases, and 14 bases lay between the germline ends. The CDR3 DNA is TGCGCCAGCAGCTTGGCGGGGGGCGCGGGGCAGCCCCAGCATTTT. This sequence encodes CASSLAGGAGQPQHF.

The genes are TRBV5-1 and TRBJ2-3, with D hard to call. V lost 6 bases to trimming and J lost 2 bases, with 13 bases between them. The CDR3 sequence is 14 residues long. The V gene's germline CDR1 is SGHRS and CDR2 YFSETQ. The CDR3 loop is CASNLGGITDTQYF. The CDR3 nucleotides are TGCGCCAGCAACCTCGGTGGGATCACAGATACGCAGTATTTT.

This clonotype occurred a few times. V and J are TRBV5-5 and TRBJ1-4, with a possible D match to TRBD1 (5 bases). The CDR3 is 15 residues long. The germline V and J ends were trimmed by 0 bases and 7 bases, with 13 bases remaining between them. CDR1 and CDR2 (germline): SGHKS, YYEKEE (reference sequence). The CDR3 nucleotides are TGTGCCAGCAGCTTGGCTAGACAGCCACGTGAAAAACTGTTTTTT. Encoded protein: CASSLARQPREKLFF.

The J gene is TRBJ1-2, the V gene TRBV6-1; 7 nucleotides agree with TRBD1. V was pared by 2 bases and J by 4 bases, with 1 base of the junction left unmatched. The CDR3 totals 13 residues. The germline V gene has CDR1 MNHNS and CDR2 SASEGT. This chain's CDR3 is CASSENRGYGYTF. The CDR3 DNA is TGTGCCAGCAGTGAAAACAGGGGCTATGGCTACACCTTC.

V is TRBV5-1 and J is TRBJ1-1; TRBD1 matches 7 bases. The CDR3 has 16 amino acids. V trimming: 0 bases; J trimming: 3 bases; junction bases outside the gene matches: 8. Germline CDR1 SGHRS, CDR2 YFSETQ. The CDR3 DNA reads TGCGCCAGCAGCTTGGCCCAGGGGGTGTCATACACTGAAGCTTTCTTT. Protein: CASSLAQGVSYTEAFF.

This clonotype was recorded a few times. The rearrangement links TRBV19 to TRBJ2-7; D is undetermined. Per germline, CDR1 LNHDA and CDR2 SQIVND (reference sequence). This CDR3 spans 12 amino acids. V was shortened by 2 bases and J by 3 bases, with 5 bases between the two germline ends. CDR3 sequence (DNA): TGTGCCAGTAGTATAAACTACTACGAGCAGTACTTC. Translation gives CASSINYYEQYF. The full variable domain, in which reference TRBV19 and TRBJ2-7 provide the parts outside the CDR3, is DGGITQSPKYLFRKEGQNVTLSCEQNLNHDAMYWYRQDPGQGLRLIYYSQIVNDFQKGDIAEGYSVSREKKESFPLTVTSAQKNPTAFYLCASSINYYEQYFGPGTRLTVT.

As for this clonotype: A read error may explain this, as a much larger clone is one base away. The chain recombines TRBV5-4 with TRBJ2-7; D ambiguous. This CDR3 is 15 amino acids long. Per the germline V gene, CDR1 is SGHNT and CDR2 is YYREEE (reference sequence). V lost 4 bases, J lost 1 base, and 15 bases lay in between. As DNA, the CDR3 is TGTGCCAGCAGCCCCGGTGGGAAGGTTTCCTACGAGCAGTACTTC. It encodes CASSPGGKVSYEQYF.

The chain employs TRBV5-5 and TRBJ2-5, with D possibly TRBD2 on 6 matching bases. V shed 2 bases and J shed 4 bases, with 12 bases lying between them. Germline V CDR1 and CDR2: SGHKS, YYEKEE (reference sequence). The CDR3 loop spans 14 amino acids. The CDR3 sequence: CASSFTSSGETQYF. The CDR3 DNA is TGTGCCAGCAGCTTCACTAGCTCGGGAGAGACCCAGTACTTC.

This clonotype was found many times. V and J are TRBV20-1 and TRBJ1-2, with D uncertain. This CDR3 region has 12 residues. Germline loops: CDR1 DFQATT, CDR2 SNEGSKA (reference sequence). V was cut by 0 bases and J by 4 bases, with 6 bases left in between. CDR3 bases: TGCAGTGCTAGAGACGACGGCTATGGCTACACCTTC. Its protein is CSARDDGYGYTF.